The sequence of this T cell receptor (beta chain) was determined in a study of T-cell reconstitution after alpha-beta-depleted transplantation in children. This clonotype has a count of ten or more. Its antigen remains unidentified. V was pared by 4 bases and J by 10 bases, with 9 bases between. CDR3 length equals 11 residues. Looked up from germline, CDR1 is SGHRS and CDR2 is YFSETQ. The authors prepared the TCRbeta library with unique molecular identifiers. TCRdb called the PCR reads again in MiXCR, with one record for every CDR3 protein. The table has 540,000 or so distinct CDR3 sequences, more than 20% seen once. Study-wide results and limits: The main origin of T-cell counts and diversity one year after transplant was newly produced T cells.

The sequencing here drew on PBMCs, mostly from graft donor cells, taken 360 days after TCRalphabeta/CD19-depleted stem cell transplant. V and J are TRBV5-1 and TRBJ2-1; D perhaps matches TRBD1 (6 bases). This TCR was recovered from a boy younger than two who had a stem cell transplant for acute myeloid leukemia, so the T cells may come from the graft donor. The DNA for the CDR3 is TGCGCCAGCAGCCATGGGACAGAGCAGTTCTTC. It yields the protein CASSHGTEQFF.